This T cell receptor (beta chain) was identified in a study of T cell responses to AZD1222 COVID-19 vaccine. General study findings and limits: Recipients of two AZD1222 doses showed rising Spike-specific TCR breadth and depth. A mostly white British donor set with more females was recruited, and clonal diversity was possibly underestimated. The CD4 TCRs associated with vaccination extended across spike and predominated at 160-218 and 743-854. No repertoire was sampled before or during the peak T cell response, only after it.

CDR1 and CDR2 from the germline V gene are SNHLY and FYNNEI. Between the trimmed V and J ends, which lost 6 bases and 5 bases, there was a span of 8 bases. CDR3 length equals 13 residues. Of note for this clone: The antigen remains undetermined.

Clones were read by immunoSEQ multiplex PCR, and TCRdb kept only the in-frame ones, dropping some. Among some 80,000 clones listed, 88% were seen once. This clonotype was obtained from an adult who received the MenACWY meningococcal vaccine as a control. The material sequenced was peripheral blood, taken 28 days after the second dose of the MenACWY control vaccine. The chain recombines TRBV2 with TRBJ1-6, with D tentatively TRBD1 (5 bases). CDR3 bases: TGTGCCAGCAGGGGGGAGAATAATTCACCCCTCCACTTT. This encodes CASRGENNSPLHF.